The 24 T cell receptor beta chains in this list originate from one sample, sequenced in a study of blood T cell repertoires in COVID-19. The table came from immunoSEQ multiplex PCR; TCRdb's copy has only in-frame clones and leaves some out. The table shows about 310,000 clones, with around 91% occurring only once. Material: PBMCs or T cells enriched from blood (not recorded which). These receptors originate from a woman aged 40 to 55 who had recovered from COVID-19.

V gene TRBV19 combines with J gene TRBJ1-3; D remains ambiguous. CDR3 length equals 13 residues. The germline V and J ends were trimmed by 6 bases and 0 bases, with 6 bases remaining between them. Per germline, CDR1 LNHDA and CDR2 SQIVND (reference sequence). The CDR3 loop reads CASSSGSGNTIYF. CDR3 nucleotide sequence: TGTGCCAGTAGCTCCGGCTCTGGAAACACCATATATTTT.

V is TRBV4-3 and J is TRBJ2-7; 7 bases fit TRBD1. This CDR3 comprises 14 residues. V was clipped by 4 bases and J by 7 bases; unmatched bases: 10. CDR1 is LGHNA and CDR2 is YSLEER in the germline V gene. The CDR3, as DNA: TGCGCCAGCAGCCTCGAGACAGGGAACAGGGAGCAGTACTTC. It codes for CASSLETGNREQYF.

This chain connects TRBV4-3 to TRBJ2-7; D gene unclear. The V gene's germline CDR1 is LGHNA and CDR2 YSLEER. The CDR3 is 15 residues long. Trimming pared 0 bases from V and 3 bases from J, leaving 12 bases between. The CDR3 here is CASSQESEPFYEQYF. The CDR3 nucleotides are TGCGCCAGCAGCCAAGAAAGCGAGCCTTTCTACGAGCAGTACTTC.

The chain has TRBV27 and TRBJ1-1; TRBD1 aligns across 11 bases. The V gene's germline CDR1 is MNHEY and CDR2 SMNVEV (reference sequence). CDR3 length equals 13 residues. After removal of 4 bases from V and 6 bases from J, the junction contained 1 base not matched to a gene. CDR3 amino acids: CASSWDRGAEAFF. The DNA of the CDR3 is TGTGCCAGCAGTTGGGACAGGGGGGCTGAAGCTTTCTTT.

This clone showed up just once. In DNA, the CDR3 is TGTGCCAGCAGCTCGGGGGGGAGCACAGATACGCAGTATTTT. Translation: CASSSGGSTDTQYF. The J gene is TRBJ2-3, the V gene TRBV21-1; the table's D call of TRBD2 was not tested on the DNA. TRBV21-1 is a pseudogene. The CDR3 has 14 amino acids.

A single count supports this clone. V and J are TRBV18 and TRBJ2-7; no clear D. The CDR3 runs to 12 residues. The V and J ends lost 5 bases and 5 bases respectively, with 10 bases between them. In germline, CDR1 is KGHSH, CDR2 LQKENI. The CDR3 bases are TGTGCCAGCTCATCAGGAATACACGAGCAGTACTTC. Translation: CASSSGIHEQYF.

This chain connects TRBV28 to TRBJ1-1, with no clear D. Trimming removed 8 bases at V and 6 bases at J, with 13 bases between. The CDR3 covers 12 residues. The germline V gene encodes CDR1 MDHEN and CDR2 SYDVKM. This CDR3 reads CASGTLFSEAFF. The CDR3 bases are TGTGCCAGCGGTACTTTGTTTTCTGAAGCTTTCTTT.

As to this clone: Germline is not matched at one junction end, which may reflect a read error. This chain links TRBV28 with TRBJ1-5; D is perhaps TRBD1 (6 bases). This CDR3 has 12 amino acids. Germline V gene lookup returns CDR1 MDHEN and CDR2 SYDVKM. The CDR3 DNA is TGTGCCAGCATTGGACAGTATCAGGCCCAGCATTTT. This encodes CASIGQYQAQHF.

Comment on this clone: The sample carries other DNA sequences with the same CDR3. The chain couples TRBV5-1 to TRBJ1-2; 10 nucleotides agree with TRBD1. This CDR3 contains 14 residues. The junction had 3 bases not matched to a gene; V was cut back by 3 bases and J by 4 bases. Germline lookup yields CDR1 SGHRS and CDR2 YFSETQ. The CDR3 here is CASSSGQGSYGYTF. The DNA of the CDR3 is TGCGCCAGCAGCTCGGGACAGGGGTCCTATGGCTACACCTTC. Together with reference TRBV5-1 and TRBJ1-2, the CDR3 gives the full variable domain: KAGVTQTPRYLIKTRGQQVTLSCSPISGHRSVSWYQQTPGQGLQFLFEYFSETQRNKGNFPGRFSGRQFSNSRSEMNVSTLELGDSALYLCASSSGQGSYGYTFGSGTRLTVV.

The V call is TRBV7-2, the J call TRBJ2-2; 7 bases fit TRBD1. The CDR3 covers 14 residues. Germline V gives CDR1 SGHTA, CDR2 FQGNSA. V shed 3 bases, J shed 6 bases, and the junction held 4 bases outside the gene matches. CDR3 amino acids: CASSFTTGPGELFF. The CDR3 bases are TGTGCCAGCAGCTTTACGACAGGGCCCGGGGAGCTGTTTTTT.

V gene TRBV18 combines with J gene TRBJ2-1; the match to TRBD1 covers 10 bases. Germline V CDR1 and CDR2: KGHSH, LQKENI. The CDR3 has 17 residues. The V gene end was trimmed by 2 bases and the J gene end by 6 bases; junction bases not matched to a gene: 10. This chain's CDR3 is CASSPLRTGGMGNEQFF. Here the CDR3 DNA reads TGTGCCAGCTCACCATTGCGGACAGGGGGGATGGGCAATGAGCAGTTCTTC.

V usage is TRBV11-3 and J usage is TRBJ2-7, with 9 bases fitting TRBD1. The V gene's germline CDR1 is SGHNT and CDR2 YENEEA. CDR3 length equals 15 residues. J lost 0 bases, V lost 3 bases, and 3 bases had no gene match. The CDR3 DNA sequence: TGTGCCAGCAGCTTCGGACAGGGGAGCTCCTACGAGCAGTACTTC. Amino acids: CASSFGQGSSYEQYF. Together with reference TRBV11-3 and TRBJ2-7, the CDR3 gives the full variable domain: EAGVVQSPRYKIIEKKQPVAFWCNPISGHNTLYWYLQNLGQGPELLIRYENEEAVDDSQLPKDRFSAERLKGVDSTLKIQPAELGDSAVYLCASSFGQGSSYEQYFGPGTRLTVT.

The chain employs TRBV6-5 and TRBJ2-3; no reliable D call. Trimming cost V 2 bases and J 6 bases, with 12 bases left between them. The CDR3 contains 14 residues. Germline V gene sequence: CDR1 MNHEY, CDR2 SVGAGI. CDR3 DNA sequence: TGTGCCAGCAGTTACGGGCCTACCCCGGATACGCAGTATTTT. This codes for CASSYGPTPDTQYF.

CDR3 sequence: CASTGGASYEQYF. CDR3 DNA sequence: TGTGCCTCGACGGGAGGGGCCTCCTACGAGCAGTACTTC. The chain employs TRBV30 and TRBJ2-7; 8 nucleotides match TRBD2. Looked up from germline, CDR1 is GTSNPN and CDR2 is SVGIG (reference sequence). The length of the CDR3 is 13 residues. Losses at the gene ends were 7 bases for V and 0 bases for J; bases not matched to a gene: 5. Using reference TRBV30 and TRBJ2-7 for the parts outside the CDR3, the full variable domain is SQTIHQWPATLVQPVGSPLSLECTVEGTSNPNLYWYRQAAGRGLQLLFYSVGIGQISSEVPQNLSASRPQDRQFILSSKKLLLSDSGFYLCASTGGASYEQYFGPGTRLTVT.

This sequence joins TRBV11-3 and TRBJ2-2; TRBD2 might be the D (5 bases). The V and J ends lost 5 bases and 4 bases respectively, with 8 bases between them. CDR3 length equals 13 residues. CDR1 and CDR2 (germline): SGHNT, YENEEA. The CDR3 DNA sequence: TGTGCCAGCAGCCGGGGTTTCACCGGGGAGCTGTTTTTT. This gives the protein CASSRGFTGELFF.

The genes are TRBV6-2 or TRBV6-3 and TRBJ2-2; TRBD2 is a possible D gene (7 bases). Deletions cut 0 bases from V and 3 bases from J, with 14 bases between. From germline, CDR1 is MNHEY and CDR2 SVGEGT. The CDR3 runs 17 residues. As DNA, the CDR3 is TGTGCCAGCAGTTACTCACGGGGGGCGCCGGACACCGGGGAGCTGTTTTTT. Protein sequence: CASSYSRGAPDTGELFF.

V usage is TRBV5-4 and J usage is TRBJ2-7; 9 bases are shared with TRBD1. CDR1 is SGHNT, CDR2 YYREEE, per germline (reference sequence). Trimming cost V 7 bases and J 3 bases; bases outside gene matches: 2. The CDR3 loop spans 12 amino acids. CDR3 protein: CASSGQGYEQYF. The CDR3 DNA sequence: TGTGCCAGCTCGGGACAGGGCTACGAGCAGTACTTC. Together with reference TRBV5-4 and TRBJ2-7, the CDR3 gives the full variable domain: ETGVTQSPTHLIKTRGQQVTLRCSSQSGHNTVSWYQQALGQGPQFIFQYYREEENGRGNFPPRFSGLQFPNYSSELNVNALELDDSALYLCASSGQGYEQYFGPGTRLTVT.

Written as DNA, the CDR3 is TGTGCCAGCAGCCAAGAAAGCGTTGGTGGCTACACCTTC. Protein product: CASSQESVGGYTF. The chain recombines TRBV3-1 (or the pseudogene TRBV3-2) with TRBJ1-2; D is unclear. CDR3 size: 13 residues. CDR1 LGHDT and CDR2 YNNKEL come from the germline V gene (reference sequence). V was clipped by 0 bases and J by 7 bases, with 9 bases between them.

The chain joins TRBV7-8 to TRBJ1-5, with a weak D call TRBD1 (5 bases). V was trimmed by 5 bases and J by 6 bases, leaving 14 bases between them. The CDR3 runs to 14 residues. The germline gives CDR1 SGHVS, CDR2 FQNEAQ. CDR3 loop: CASSIDLGVQPQHF. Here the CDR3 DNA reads TGTGCCAGCAGCATAGACCTAGGGGTTCAGCCCCAGCATTTT.

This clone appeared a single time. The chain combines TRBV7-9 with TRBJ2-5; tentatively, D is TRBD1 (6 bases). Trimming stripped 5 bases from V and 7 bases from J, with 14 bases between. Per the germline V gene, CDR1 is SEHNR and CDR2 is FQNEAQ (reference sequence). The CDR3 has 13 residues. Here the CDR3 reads CASSRQGKGTQYF. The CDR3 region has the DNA TGTGCCAGCAGCCGGCAGGGGAAGGGGACCCAGTACTTC.

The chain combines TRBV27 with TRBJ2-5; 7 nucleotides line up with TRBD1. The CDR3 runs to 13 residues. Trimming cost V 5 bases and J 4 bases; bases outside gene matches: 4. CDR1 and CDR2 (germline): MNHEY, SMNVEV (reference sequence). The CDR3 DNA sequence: TGTGCCAGCAGTAACAGGGGTGGAGAGACCCAGTACTTC. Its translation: CASSNRGGETQYF.

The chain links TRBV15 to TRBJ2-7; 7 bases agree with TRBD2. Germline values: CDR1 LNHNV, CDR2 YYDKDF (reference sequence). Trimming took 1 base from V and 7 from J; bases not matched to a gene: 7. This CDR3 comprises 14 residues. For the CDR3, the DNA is TGTGCCACCAGCAGAGGCCGGGAGGTAAAAGAGCAGTACTTC. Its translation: CATSRGREVKEQYF. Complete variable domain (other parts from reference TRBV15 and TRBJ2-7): DAMVIQNPRYQVTQFGKPVTLSCSQTLNHNVMYWYQQKSSQAPKLLFHYYDKDFNNEADTPDNFQSRRPNTSFCFLDIRSPGLGDTAMYLCATSRGREVKEQYFGPGTRLTVT.

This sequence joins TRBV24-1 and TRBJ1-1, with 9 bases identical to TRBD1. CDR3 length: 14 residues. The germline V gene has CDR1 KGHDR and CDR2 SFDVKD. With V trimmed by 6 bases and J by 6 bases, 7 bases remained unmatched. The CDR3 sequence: CATSTGTGSPEAFF. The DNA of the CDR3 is TGTGCCACCAGTACCGGGACAGGGTCTCCTGAAGCTTTCTTT.

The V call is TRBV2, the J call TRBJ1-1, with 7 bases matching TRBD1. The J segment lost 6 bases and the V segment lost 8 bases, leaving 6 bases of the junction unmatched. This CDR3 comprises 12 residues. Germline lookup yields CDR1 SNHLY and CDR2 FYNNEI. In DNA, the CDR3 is TGTGCCAGCCGAGAGGGACAGCCTGAAGCTTTCTTT. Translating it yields CASREGQPEAFF.